Below are 31 T cell receptor beta chains sequenced from a single sample in a study of blood T cell repertoires in COVID-19. Sequenced by immunoSEQ multiplex PCR; TCRdb stores in-frame clones only, minus some. The table includes 200,000 or so clones, roughly 88% detected once. Sequencing was done on a sample of PBMCs or T cells enriched from blood (not recorded which). The receptors were gathered from a woman in her 40s with acute COVID-19.

Only one count was recorded for this clone. The chain carries TRBV6-2 or TRBV6-3 and TRBJ2-1, with 13 bases aligning to TRBD2. CDR3 length: 15 residues. V shed 6 bases and J 8 bases; nucleotides not matched to a gene: 7. From germline, CDR1 is MNHEY and CDR2 SVGEGT. In DNA, the CDR3 is TGTGCCAGCAGCACACTAGCGGGGGGGAGGGATGAGCAGTTCTTC. Translated: CASSTLAGGRDEQFF.

The chain combines TRBV3-1 (or the pseudogene TRBV3-2) with TRBJ2-5; D is perhaps TRBD2 (5 bases). The V gene's germline CDR1 is LGHDT and CDR2 YNNKEL (reference sequence). The length of the CDR3 is 17 residues. V lost 1 base to trimming and J lost 1 base, with 16 bases between them. Here the CDR3 reads CASSQGRPAGRQETQYF. For the CDR3, the DNA is TGTGCCAGCAGCCAAGGCCGTCCCGCGGGCCGCCAAGAGACCCAGTACTTC.

The gene calls are TRBV3-1 (or the pseudogene TRBV3-2) and TRBJ1-2, with 8 bases matching TRBD1. The V gene end was trimmed by 3 bases and the J gene end by 7 bases; junction bases not matched to a gene: 10. This CDR3 has 15 amino acids. The germline V gene has CDR1 LGHDT and CDR2 YNNKEL (reference sequence). CDR3 DNA sequence: TGTGCCAGCAGCCAGGGCATCAGGGACAGGTCTGGCTACACCTTC. This codes for CASSQGIRDRSGYTF.

The V call is TRBV19, the J call TRBJ2-3, with TRBD2 matching over 14 bases. With V trimmed by 3 bases and J by 6 bases, 8 bases remained unmatched. The CDR3 is made up of 17 amino acids. Germline CDR1 is LNHDA and CDR2 is SQIVND (reference sequence). This chain's CDR3 is CASSIRGLAGGRDTQYF. The CDR3 nucleotides read TGTGCCAGTAGTATCAGAGGACTAGCGGGGGGCCGGGATACGCAGTATTTT.

The gene calls are TRBV7-2 and TRBJ2-7; tentative D call: TRBD1 (5 bases). V lost 5 bases to trimming and J lost 2 bases, with 13 bases between them. The CDR3 sequence is 14 residues long. Germline V gene lookup returns CDR1 SGHTA and CDR2 FQGNSA. In nucleotides, the CDR3 is TGTGCCAGCAGCCTACGACAGTTGACCTACGAGCAGTACTTC. Residues: CASSLRQLTYEQYF.

V and J are TRBV9 and TRBJ1-2; possibly TRBD1 for D (5 bases). This CDR3 spans 14 amino acids. Per the germline V gene, CDR1 is SGDLS and CDR2 is YYNGEE. V shed 4 bases and J shed 8 bases, with 18 bases lying between them. This chain's CDR3 is CASSPLGGVEGYTF. The CDR3 DNA sequence: TGTGCCAGCAGCCCCCTAGGAGGGGTCGAGGGCTACACCTTC.

The chain is built from TRBV7-2 and TRBJ2-2, with D possibly matching TRBD2 (6 bases). The CDR3 has 15 amino acids. V lost 4 bases and J lost 5, with 14 bases in between. Germline assignment: CDR1 SGHTA and CDR2 FQGNSA. The CDR3 DNA follows: TGTGCCAGCAGCTCTGGACCGACTAGGACCGGGGAGCTGTTTTTT. It translates to CASSSGPTRTGELFF.

The chain combines TRBV19 with TRBJ1-5; perhaps TRBD1 as D (6 bases). The germline V and J ends were trimmed by 9 bases and 5 bases, with 14 bases remaining between them. Per the germline V gene, CDR1 is LNHDA and CDR2 is SQIVND (reference sequence). The CDR3 contains 13 residues. In DNA form, the CDR3 reads TGTGCCAGCAAACAAAGGACAGATCAGCCCCAGCATTTT. As protein: CASKQRTDQPQHF. Full variable domain (missing parts from reference TRBV19 and TRBJ1-5): DGGITQSPKYLFRKEGQNVTLSCEQNLNHDAMYWYRQDPGQGLRLIYYSQIVNDFQKGDIAEGYSVSREKKESFPLTVTSAQKNPTAFYLCASKQRTDQPQHFGDGTRLSIL.

The V and J genes are TRBV3-1 (or the pseudogene TRBV3-2) and TRBJ1-5; no reliable D call. The CDR3 is made up of 16 amino acids. V lost 1 base, J lost 3 bases, and 13 bases lay in between. Germline-derived CDR1 and CDR2 are LGHDT and YNNKEL (reference sequence). CDR3 amino acids: CASSQGYAGFNQPQHF. Written as DNA, the CDR3 is TGTGCCAGCAGCCAAGGGTATGCGGGTTTCAATCAGCCCCAGCATTTT.

V usage is TRBV5-1 and J usage is TRBJ2-2; unclear D gene. Germline-derived CDR1 and CDR2 are SGHRS and YFSETQ. V was shortened by 5 bases and J by 4 bases, with 9 bases between the two germline ends. This CDR3 is built from 13 residues. Here the CDR3 reads CASRLDVTGELFF. The DNA of the CDR3 is TGCGCCAGCAGGCTAGACGTCACCGGGGAGCTGTTTTTT.

V and J are TRBV3-1 (or the pseudogene TRBV3-2) and TRBJ1-2; 8 positions agree with TRBD1. This CDR3 contains 14 residues. V lost 4 bases to trimming and J lost 8 bases; unmatched junction nucleotides: 9. CDR1 is LGHDT, CDR2 YNNKEL, per germline (reference sequence). The CDR3 coding sequence is TGTGCCAGCAGCCGTCCGGGACAGGCGGACGGCTACACCTTC. Protein: CASSRPGQADGYTF.

This chain joins TRBV21-1 and TRBJ1-4. TRBV21-1 is labeled a pseudogene. The length of the CDR3 is 15 residues. CDR3 sequence (DNA): TGTGCCAGCAGCAAAGGGGGGGAAGCAGATGAAAAACTGTTTTTT. Amino acids: CASSKGGEADEKLFF.

V gene TRBV18 combines with J gene TRBJ1-2; perhaps TRBD1 as D (6 bases). The germline V gene encodes CDR1 KGHSH and CDR2 LQKENI. Trimming removed 6 bases at V and 2 bases at J, with 16 bases between. This CDR3 contains 15 residues. Here the CDR3 reads CASSHTITGNYGYTF. For the CDR3, the DNA is TGTGCCAGCTCCCACACGATAACAGGGAACTATGGCTACACCTTC.

The chain recombines TRBV7-6 with TRBJ1-4; D not resolved. V lost 1 base to trimming and J lost 0 bases, with 6 bases between them. Germline V gives CDR1 SGHVS, CDR2 FNYEAQ. The CDR3 loop spans 15 amino acids. Here the CDR3 DNA reads TGTGCCAGCAGCTTAGAGAGCGCAACTAATGAAAAACTGTTTTTT. This codes for CASSLESATNEKLFF.

The gene calls are TRBV29-1 and TRBJ2-3; TRBD1 agrees at 7 bases. Trimming cost V 2 bases and J 5 bases; bases outside gene matches: 1. The germline CDR1 and CDR2 sequences are SQVTM and ANQGSEA. The CDR3 is made up of 12 amino acids. CDR3 protein: CSVEQGEDTQYF. The DNA for the CDR3 is TGCAGCGTTGAACAGGGGGAAGATACGCAGTATTTT.

In its sample, this clone was seen once. This CDR3 is CASSPTGGAEQFF. CDR3 DNA sequence: TGTGCCAGCAGCCCCACAGGGGGGGCTGAGCAGTTCTTC. The genes are TRBV11-3 and TRBJ2-1; D might be TRBD1 (8 bases). CDR1 SGHNT and CDR2 YENEEA come from the germline V gene. Deletions cut 5 bases from V and 9 bases from J, with 14 bases between. The CDR3 spans 13 residues. Full variable domain (rest looked up from reference TRBV11-3 and TRBJ2-1): EAGVVQSPRYKIIEKKQPVAFWCNPISGHNTLYWYLQNLGQGPELLIRYENEEAVDDSQLPKDRFSAERLKGVDSTLKIQPAELGDSAVYLCASSPTGGAEQFFGPGTRLTVL.

In this sample, this clone turned up once. This sequence joins TRBV6-6 and TRBJ1-2; TRBD1 matches at 7 bases. V dropped 2 bases and J dropped 1; count of bases not matched to a gene: 4. This CDR3 region has 15 residues. Germline CDR1 reads MNHNY; CDR2 reads SVGAGI (reference sequence). The CDR3: CASSYQAGGNYGYTF. The CDR3 coding sequence is TGTGCCAGCAGTTACCAGGCAGGGGGTAACTATGGCTACACCTTC.

The CDR3 spells CASSLTGNYEQYF. DNA of the CDR3: TGTGCCAGTAGTTTGACAGGAAACTACGAGCAGTACTTC. This rearrangement joins TRBV19 to TRBJ2-7; tentative D call: TRBD1 (6 bases). The CDR3 contains 13 residues. CDR1 and CDR2 (germline): LNHDA, SQIVND (reference sequence). Trimming cost V 5 bases and J 3 bases, with 11 bases left between them. Filled out from reference TRBV19 and TRBJ2-7, the complete variable domain reads DGGITQSPKYLFRKEGQNVTLSCEQNLNHDAMYWYRQDPGQGLRLIYYSQIVNDFQKGDIAEGYSVSREKKESFPLTVTSAQKNPTAFYLCASSLTGNYEQYFGPGTRLTVT.

This clone has only one observation. The chain is built from TRBV7-9 and TRBJ1-1; D is perhaps TRBD1 (6 bases). There are 15 residues in the CDR3. CDR1 and CDR2 from the germline V gene are SEHNR and FQNEAQ (reference sequence). The V gene lost 0 bases and the J gene lost 4 bases, with 12 bases spanning the gap. The CDR3 bases are TGTGCCAGCAGCTTAGCGCGGGGGGCTGGCACTGAAGCTTTCTTT. Translation: CASSLARGAGTEAFF. The entire variable domain, with the rest obtained from reference TRBV7-9 and TRBJ1-1, is as follows: DTGVSQNPRHKITKRGQNVTFRCDPISEHNRLYWYRQTLGQGPEFLTYFQNEAQLEKSRLLSDRFSAERPKGSFSTLEIQRTEQGDSAMYLCASSLARGAGTEAFFGQGTRLTVV.

This chain connects TRBV6-1 to TRBJ1-2; TRBD1 might be the D (6 bases). The germline CDR1 and CDR2 sequences are MNHNS and SASEGT. V was pared by 3 bases and J by 4 bases, with 18 bases between. The CDR3 spans 16 residues. CDR3 DNA sequence: TGTGCCAGCAGTGAGGTTTGGGACACAAGCGTCTATGGCTACACCTTC. Its translation is CASSEVWDTSVYGYTF.

The chain combines TRBV5-8 with TRBJ2-1; 8 positions match TRBD2. The germline gives CDR1 SGHTS, CDR2 YDEGEE. There are 16 residues in the CDR3. Germline trimming cut 0 bases from V and 7 bases from J; bases unmatched to any gene: 9. Here the CDR3 reads CASSLAPGGFQNEQFF. CDR3 sequence (DNA): TGTGCCAGCAGCTTGGCGCCGGGGGGGTTCCAGAATGAGCAGTTCTTC.

The chain carries TRBV5-4 and TRBJ1-1, with D perhaps TRBD1 (5 bases). Per germline, CDR1 SGHNT and CDR2 YYREEE (reference sequence). Trimming stripped 4 bases from V and 1 base from J, with 11 bases between. The length of the CDR3 is 14 residues. The CDR3 DNA follows: TGTGCCAGCAGCACGGGGGAGCAGAACACTGAAGCTTTCTTT. It translates to CASSTGEQNTEAFF.

The chain links TRBV6-5 to TRBJ1-1; tentative D call: TRBD1 (6 bases). The CDR3 is made up of 15 amino acids. The germline V gene has CDR1 MNHEY and CDR2 SVGAGI. The V and J ends lost 0 bases and 5 bases respectively, with 13 bases between them. The CDR3 region has the DNA TGTGCCAGCAGTTACTCTAGGGCAGGGGCGACTGAAGCTTTCTTT. Its translation: CASSYSRAGATEAFF.

This clone is a singleton in its sample. The chain recombines TRBV5-6 with TRBJ1-4; no firm D call. CDR1 SGHDT and CDR2 YYEEEE come from the germline V gene. The CDR3 extends over 16 amino acids. Between the trimmed V and J ends, which lost 0 bases and 0 bases, there was a span of 9 bases. The CDR3 nucleotides are TGTGCCAGCAGCTTGGCAGGCGCTGCAACTAATGAAAAACTGTTTTTT. Translated: CASSLAGAATNEKLFF.

Details on this clone: This CDR3 is also generated by other DNA sequences in the sample. This rearrangement joins TRBV19 to TRBJ1-5; maybe TRBD1 (5 bases). The V gene's germline CDR1 is LNHDA and CDR2 SQIVND (reference sequence). Trimming removed 3 bases from V and 0 bases from J, with 6 bases in between. The CDR3 has 14 residues. The CDR3 DNA reads as TGTGCCAGTAGTATTCAGGGTAGCAATCAGCCCCAGCATTTT. Translating it yields CASSIQGSNQPQHF.

V usage is TRBV10-2 and J usage is TRBJ2-5, with TRBD1 matching 12 bases. CDR3 length: 15 residues. In germline, CDR1 is WSHSY, CDR2 SAAADI. V dropped 6 bases and J dropped 5; count of bases not matched to a gene: 7. CDR3 sequence: CASREGQGAVETQYF. CDR3 nucleotides: TGCGCCAGCAGAGAGGGACAGGGGGCCGTCGAGACCCAGTACTTC.

The chain links TRBV25-1 to TRBJ1-6; 9 nucleotides line up with TRBD1. CDR1 MGHDK and CDR2 SYGVNS come from the germline V gene. This CDR3 region has 15 residues. Trimming removed 5 bases from V and 8 bases from J; junction bases left unmatched: 7. The CDR3 region has the DNA TGTGCCAGCAGTAGAACAGGGGGCTTAGATTCACCCCTCCACTTT. This codes for CASSRTGGLDSPLHF. Together with reference TRBV25-1 and TRBJ1-6, the CDR3 gives the full variable domain: EADIYQTPRYLVIGTGKKITLECSQTMGHDKMYWYQQDPGMELHLIHYSYGVNSTEKGDLSSESTVSRIRTEHFPLTLESARPSHTSQYLCASSRTGGLDSPLHFGNGTRLTVT.

This chain uses TRBV11-2 with TRBJ1-2, with 8 nucleotides matching TRBD1. CDR1 is SGHAT, CDR2 FQNNGV, per germline. The CDR3 contains 16 residues. V lost 6 bases and J lost 3; bases outside the gene matches: 12. CDR3 coding DNA: TGTGCCAGCAGGAGCATGACAGGGGCGGTCGACTATGGCTACACCTTC. Protein product: CASRSMTGAVDYGYTF.

V usage is TRBV6-6 and J usage is TRBJ2-2; D perhaps matches TRBD2 (5 bases). The CDR3 runs 14 residues. CDR1 is MNHNY and CDR2 is SVGAGI in the germline V gene (reference sequence). V shed 8 bases and J shed 6 bases, with 16 bases lying between them. CDR3 nucleotide sequence: TGTGCCAGCCGGGATCAAACCTTACCCGGGGAGCTGTTTTTT. Protein: CASRDQTLPGELFF.

The chain joins TRBV20-1 to TRBJ1-2, with a possible D match to TRBD1 (5 bases). Germline assignment: CDR1 DFQATT and CDR2 SNEGSKA (reference sequence). Trimming left V 7 bases short and J 7 bases short, with 13 bases between. This CDR3 region has 11 residues. DNA for the CDR3: TGCAGTGGATCCGGGGACTTTGGCTACACCTTC. It specifies CSGSGDFGYTF.

The table lists this clone with a count of one. This chain uses TRBV27 with TRBJ1-2; TRBD1 aligns across 8 bases. The CDR3 is 14 residues long. CDR1 is MNHEY, CDR2 SMNVEV, per germline (reference sequence). The ends lost 6 bases at V and 3 bases at J; junction bases unmatched: 6. CDR3 DNA sequence: TGTGCCAGCAGCACAGGGGGGATTGACTATGGCTACACCTTC. Amino acids: CASSTGGIDYGYTF.